This T cell receptor beta chain was captured in a study of regulatory T cells in long-lasting Graves disease. Study-level information: Positivity for TSH receptor antibodies plus over 5 years of antithyroid drugs meant persistent Graves' disease.

This clonotype has ten or more counts. With 0 bases removed from V and 2 bases from J, the gap between germline ends came to 11 bases. This CDR3 has 16 residues. Looked up from germline, CDR1 is SGHRS and CDR2 is YFSETQ. Construction of TCR beta libraries relied on iRepertoire HTBI primers and on Arm-PCR targeting CDR3 regions. Original processing notes: Taken together, the samples had fewer than 70 TRBV and 13 to 15 TRBJ segments identified. TCRdb independently ran MiXCR on the multiplex PCR reads; one entry per CDR3 protein. The authors' filters were not applied to this entry. Of about 470,000 distinct CDR3 sequences listed, roughly 20% are singletons. The sample's time point: persistent/refractory GD, antithyroid drugs over 5 years with positive TRAb. PBMCs were the source of the RNA used for TCR sequencing. Graves' disease diagnosis was established per American Thyroid Association guidelines.

Source: peripheral blood mononuclear cells (PBMCs), taken when the disease was refractory, from a patient treated with antithyroid drugs. This chain links TRBV5-1 with TRBJ2-2; TRBD1 or TRBD2 may be the D gene (5 bases each). This TCR derives from a female donor with Graves disease. CDR3 in DNA: TGCGCCAGCAGCTTGGGGCAGGGACCAAACACCGGGGAGCTGTTTTTT. Its protein product is CASSLGQGPNTGELFF.